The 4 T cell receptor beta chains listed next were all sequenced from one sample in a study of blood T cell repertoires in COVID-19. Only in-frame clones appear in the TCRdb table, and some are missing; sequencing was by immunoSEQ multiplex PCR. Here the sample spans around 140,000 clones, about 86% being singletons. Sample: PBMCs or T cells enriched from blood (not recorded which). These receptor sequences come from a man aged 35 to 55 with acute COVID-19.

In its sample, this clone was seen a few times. The CDR3 here is CASRPTFRYHEQYF. In nucleotides, the CDR3 is TGTGCCAGCAGGCCCACCTTCAGGTACCACGAGCAGTACTTC. The chain links TRBV6-6 to TRBJ2-7; D call uncertain. This CDR3 region has 14 residues. Per germline, CDR1 MNHNY and CDR2 SVGAGI (reference sequence). The V end lost 6 bases, the J end lost 5 bases, and 17 bases lay between the germline ends.

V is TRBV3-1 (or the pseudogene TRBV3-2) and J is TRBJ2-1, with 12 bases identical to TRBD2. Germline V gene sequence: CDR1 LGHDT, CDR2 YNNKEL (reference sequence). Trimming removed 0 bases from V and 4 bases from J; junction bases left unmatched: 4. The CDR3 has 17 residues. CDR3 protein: CASSQDLTSGGYNEQFF. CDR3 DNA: TGTGCCAGCAGCCAAGACCTAACTAGCGGGGGGTACAATGAGCAGTTCTTC.

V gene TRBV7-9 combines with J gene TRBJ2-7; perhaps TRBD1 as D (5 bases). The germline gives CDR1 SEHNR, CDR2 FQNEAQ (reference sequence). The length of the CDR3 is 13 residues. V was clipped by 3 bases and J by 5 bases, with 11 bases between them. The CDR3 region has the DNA TGTGCCAGCAGCTTCCAGGGTGGCGACGAGCAGTACTTC. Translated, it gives CASSFQGGDEQYF.

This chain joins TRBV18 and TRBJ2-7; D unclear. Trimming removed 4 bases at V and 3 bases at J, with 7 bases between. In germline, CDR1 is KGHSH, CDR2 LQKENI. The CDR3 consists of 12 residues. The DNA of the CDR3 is TGTGCCAGCTCACAAAGCGACTACGAGCAGTACTTC. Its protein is CASSQSDYEQYF.